Presented here are 26 T cell receptor beta chains from one specimen sequenced in a study of CD8 T cells in Susac syndrome. cDNA came from about 0.51 to 1 ug RNA primed by random hexamers. TCRdb reanalysed the immunoSEQ multiplex PCR reads using MiXCR and keeps one entry per CDR3 protein. The repertoire includes some 77,000 distinct CDR3 sequences, 90% to 95% of them detected once, and around 0.52% sits in the top ten. The sequencing input was CD4+ T cells from PBMCs. The receptors come from a human donor with Susac syndrome.

The chain uses TRBV29-1 and TRBJ2-5; 8 positions agree with TRBD2. The CDR3 runs 15 residues. The J segment lost 2 bases and the V segment lost 6 bases, leaving 11 bases of the junction unmatched. Looked up from germline, CDR1 is SQVTM and CDR2 is ANQGSEA. Here the CDR3 reads CSVTRGGLPQETQYF. The CDR3 DNA reads as TGCAGCGTAACCCGGGGGGGCCTCCCACAAGAGACCCAGTACTTC. Full variable domain (outside the CDR3, taken from reference TRBV29-1 and TRBJ2-5): SAVISQKPSRDICQRGTSLTIQCQVDSQVTMMFWYRQQPGQSLTLIATANQGSEATYESGFVIDKFPISRPNLTFSTLTVSNMSPEDSSIYLCSVTRGGLPQETQYFGPGTRLLVL.

This clonotype was detected only a few times. The V gene is TRBV6-5, the J gene TRBJ2-1; 15 bases match TRBD2. Germline V gives CDR1 MNHEY, CDR2 SVGAGI. This CDR3 has 15 amino acids. With 5 bases clipped from V and 7 bases from J, the junction kept 3 bases outside the gene matches. CDR3 sequence: CASSPGTSGGNEQFF. CDR3 nucleotides: TGTGCCAGCAGTCCCGGGACTAGCGGGGGGAATGAGCAGTTCTTC.

The chain combines TRBV2 with TRBJ2-1; 10 nucleotides agree with TRBD2. This CDR3 has 14 amino acids. V was clipped by 7 bases and J by 9 bases; unmatched bases: 9. Germline V gene sequence: CDR1 SNHLY, CDR2 FYNNEI. The CDR3 DNA is TGTGCCAGCACCCAAAGCGGGAGGGGGCGTGAGCAGTTCTTC. It yields the protein CASTQSGRGREQFF.

The chain links TRBV7-6 to TRBJ1-2, with 7 nucleotides matching TRBD1. Germline V gene data show CDR1 as SGHVS and CDR2 as FNYEAQ. The CDR3 is 14 amino acids. The ends lost 1 base at V and 4 bases at J; junction bases unmatched: 3. CDR3 amino acids: CASSLGDSPYGYTF. Here the CDR3 DNA reads TGTGCCAGCAGCTTAGGGGACAGCCCCTATGGCTACACCTTC.

V and J are TRBV27 and TRBJ2-6; unclear D gene. Trimming cost V 7 bases and J 0 bases, with 13 bases left between them. In germline, CDR1 is MNHEY, CDR2 SMNVEV (reference sequence). The CDR3 consists of 16 residues. This CDR3 is CASTHSPYSGANVLTF. CDR3 nucleotides: TGTGCCAGCACCCACTCCCCGTACTCTGGGGCCAACGTCCTGACTTTC. Based on the CDR3 plus reference TRBV27 and TRBJ2-6, the full variable domain is EAQVTQNPRYLITVTGKKLTVTCSQNMNHEYMSWYRQDPGLGLRQIYYSMNVEVTDKGDVPEGYKVSRKEKRNFPLILESPSPNQTSLYFCASTHSPYSGANVLTFGAGSRLTVL.

This clonotype was found a few times. The chain employs TRBV7-8 and TRBJ2-7; the D gene could be TRBD1 or TRBD2 (5 bases each). Germline V lookup: CDR1 SGHVS, CDR2 FQNEAQ. V was shortened by 5 bases and J by 3 bases, with 20 bases between the two germline ends. CDR3 length: 16 residues. DNA for the CDR3: TGTGCCAGCAGCCAAACTGGGGACCCGGTGCTCTACGAGCAGTACTTC. As protein: CASSQTGDPVLYEQYF. Complete variable domain (other parts from reference TRBV7-8 and TRBJ2-7): GAGVSQSPRYKVAKRGQDVALRCDPISGHVSLFWYQQALGQGPEFLTYFQNEAQLDKSGLPSDRFFAERPEGSVSTLKIQRTQQEDSAVYLCASSQTGDPVLYEQYFGPGTRLTVT.

The sample holds one count of this clonotype. The J gene is TRBJ1-4, the V gene TRBV12-3 or TRBV12-4; D ambiguous. The CDR3 covers 13 residues. Trimming took off 6 bases at V and 5 bases at J, with 10 bases between the two ends. CDR3 sequence: CASSTRGNEKLFF. The DNA for the CDR3 is TGTGCCAGCAGCACCCGAGGGAATGAAAAACTGTTTTTT.

The chain is built from TRBV27 and TRBJ2-5; 12 bases agree with TRBD2. The CDR3 extends over 13 amino acids. In germline, CDR1 is MNHEY, CDR2 SMNVEV (reference sequence). Trimming took 6 bases from V and 4 from J; bases not matched to a gene: 0. The CDR3 bases are TGTGCCAGCAGGGGACTAGCGGGAGAGACCCAGTACTTC. Translating gives CASRGLAGETQYF.

The rearrangement uses TRBV5-1 and TRBJ2-3, with TRBD2 matching over 14 bases. Trimming cost V 4 bases and J 5 bases; bases outside gene matches: 6. Germline assignment: CDR1 SGHRS and CDR2 YFSETQ. The CDR3 contains 16 residues. CDR3 region: CASSTGLAGERDTQYF. CDR3 nucleotide sequence: TGCGCCAGCAGCACGGGACTAGCGGGGGAGAGAGATACGCAGTATTTT.

The V gene is TRBV5-1, the J gene TRBJ2-1; 11 nucleotides match TRBD2. V was pared by 1 base and J by 5 bases, with 17 bases of the junction left unmatched. CDR1 and CDR2 (germline): SGHRS, YFSETQ. The CDR3 is made up of 20 amino acids. The CDR3 nucleotides read TGCGCCAGCAGCTTGAGGGCAGGGAGTGTACTAGCGGGAGAGGACAATGAGCAGTTCTTC. Translated: CASSLRAGSVLAGEDNEQFF.

CDR3 sequence (DNA): TGTGCCAGCAGTGAATTTGGGGTCTCCAGCAATGAGCAGTTCTTC. Its protein product is CASSEFGVSSNEQFF. The chain uses TRBV2 and TRBJ2-1; no reliable D call. There are 15 residues in the CDR3. Trimming took 2 bases from V and 6 from J, leaving 14 bases between them. Germline V lookup: CDR1 SNHLY, CDR2 FYNNEI.

The rearrangement uses TRBV12-3 or TRBV12-4 and TRBJ1-1; no clear D gene. Trimming left V 3 bases short and J 4 bases short, with 6 bases between. This CDR3 region has 12 residues. The CDR3 coding sequence is TGTGCCAGCAGTTTTTTCGGCACTGAAGCTTTCTTT. Translating it yields CASSFFGTEAFF.

The chain has TRBV20-1 and TRBJ1-1, with no clear D. The germline CDR1 and CDR2 sequences are DFQATT and SNEGSKA (reference sequence). The V end lost 2 bases, the J end lost 0 bases, and 13 bases lay between the germline ends. This CDR3 contains 15 residues. The CDR3 coding sequence is TGCAGTGCTAGAAGTACACCCTCCATGAACACTGAAGCTTTCTTT. Translated: CSARSTPSMNTEAFF.

The V gene is TRBV20-1, the J gene TRBJ2-5, with D uncertain. Germline CDR1 is DFQATT and CDR2 is SNEGSKA (reference sequence). V lost 0 bases, J lost 3 bases, and 11 bases lay in between. CDR3 length equals 14 residues. The CDR3 region is CSAREPVLKETQYF. The CDR3 DNA follows: TGCAGTGCTAGAGAACCTGTATTAAAAGAGACCCAGTACTTC.

The chain links TRBV2 to TRBJ2-2; 8 nucleotides match TRBD1. The trim removed 7 bases at V and 5 bases at J, leaving 9 bases unmatched. This CDR3 region has 15 residues. Germline V CDR1 and CDR2: SNHLY, FYNNEI. CDR3 amino acids: CASKGQGAFTGELFF. CDR3 coding DNA: TGTGCCAGCAAGGGGCAGGGGGCTTTTACCGGGGAGCTGTTTTTT.

The chain is built from TRBV7-9 and TRBJ1-3, with 7 bases lining up with TRBD1. The CDR3 is 17 residues long. Germline V gene data show CDR1 as SEHNR and CDR2 as FQNEAQ (reference sequence). Germline trimming cut 5 bases from V and 0 bases from J; bases unmatched to any gene: 10. CDR3 nucleotides: TGTGCCAGCAGCGAAAACAGGGGACTTTCCTCTGGAAACACCATATATTTT. It translates to CASSENRGLSSGNTIYF. The variable domain in full, completed from reference TRBV7-9 and TRBJ1-3, reads DTGVSQNPRHKITKRGQNVTFRCDPISEHNRLYWYRQTLGQGPEFLTYFQNEAQLEKSRLLSDRFSAERPKGSFSTLEIQRTEQGDSAMYLCASSENRGLSSGNTIYFGEGSWLTVV.

The chain carries TRBV19 and TRBJ2-7; no firm D call. The CDR3 contains 13 residues. The germline V gene encodes CDR1 LNHDA and CDR2 SQIVND (reference sequence). Trimming left V 8 bases short and J 3 bases short, with 14 bases between. Here the CDR3 DNA reads TGTGCCAGTCAAAGGAGCTTGGACTACGAGCAGTACTTC. Protein product: CASQRSLDYEQYF.

The genes are TRBV9 and TRBJ2-5, with TRBD2 identical over 7 bases. Germline values: CDR1 SGDLS, CDR2 YYNGEE. J gave up 2 bases and V 0 bases, and 7 bases lay outside the gene matches. The CDR3 loop spans 16 amino acids. The chain's CDR3 is CASSVGGSSGQETQYF. CDR3 nucleotide sequence: TGTGCCAGCAGCGTAGGGGGTTCTAGCGGTCAAGAGACCCAGTACTTC. Full variable domain (missing parts from reference TRBV9 and TRBJ2-5): DSGVTQTPKHLITATGQRVTLRCSPRSGDLSVYWYQQSLDQGLQFLIQYYNGEERAKGNILERFSAQQFPDLHSELNLSSLELGDSALYFCASSVGGSSGQETQYFGPGTRLLVL.

The sample holds one count of this clonotype. The gene calls are TRBV7-2 and TRBJ2-1, with D unclear. The V gene's germline CDR1 is SGHTA and CDR2 FQGNSA. The CDR3 loop spans 14 amino acids. V was shortened by 2 bases and J by 2 bases, with 7 bases between the two germline ends. For the CDR3, the DNA is TGTGCCAGCAGCTTACGGACGACCTACAATGAGCAGTTCTTC. It specifies CASSLRTTYNEQFF.

V and J are TRBV29-1 and TRBJ2-5; no firm D call. Germline values: CDR1 SQVTM, CDR2 ANQGSEA. The CDR3 contains 10 residues. Deletions cut 5 bases from V and 5 bases from J, with 6 bases between. The DNA for the CDR3 is TGCAGCGTTCGGCGGGAGACCCAGTACTTC. Residues: CSVRRETQYF.

The chain couples TRBV29-1 to TRBJ1-4; no reliable D call. The germline gives CDR1 SQVTM, CDR2 ANQGSEA. V lost 2 bases and J 7 bases, leaving 5 bases between the germline ends. The CDR3 sequence is 11 residues long. The CDR3 DNA reads TGCAGCGTTGAAAGTGCTGAAAAACTGTTTTTT. Residues: CSVESAEKLFF. Together with reference TRBV29-1 and TRBJ1-4, the CDR3 gives the full variable domain: SAVISQKPSRDICQRGTSLTIQCQVDSQVTMMFWYRQQPGQSLTLIATANQGSEATYESGFVIDKFPISRPNLTFSTLTVSNMSPEDSSIYLCSVESAEKLFFGSGTQLSVL.

The chain carries TRBV5-1 and TRBJ2-1, with D possibly matching TRBD2 (5 bases). Germline CDR1 is SGHRS and CDR2 is YFSETQ. This CDR3 has 13 residues. The V end was cut by 5 bases, the J end by 9 bases, with 15 bases between. CDR3 DNA sequence: TGCGCCAGCAGGCTCACTAGTTTCGGTGAGCAGTTCTTC. Its translation is CASRLTSFGEQFF.

J is TRBJ1-1 and V is TRBV6-5, with a possible D match to TRBD1 (5 bases). The germline gives CDR1 MNHEY, CDR2 SVGAGI. The CDR3 totals 11 residues. Trimming cost V 5 bases and J 7 bases, with 8 bases left between them. The CDR3 bases are TGTGCCAGCAGTAAAGACAGTGAAGCTTTCTTT. This codes for CASSKDSEAFF.

V is TRBV5-1 and J is TRBJ1-2, with D tentatively TRBD1 (6 bases). Deletions cut 4 bases from V and 2 bases from J, with 12 bases between. The germline V gene encodes CDR1 SGHRS and CDR2 YFSETQ. The CDR3 contains 14 residues. The DNA for the CDR3 is TGCGCCAGCAGCATGCTTACAGGGAACTATGGCTACACCTTC. Protein product: CASSMLTGNYGYTF. Full variable domain (missing parts from reference TRBV5-1 and TRBJ1-2): KAGVTQTPRYLIKTRGQQVTLSCSPISGHRSVSWYQQTPGQGLQFLFEYFSETQRNKGNFPGRFSGRQFSNSRSEMNVSTLELGDSALYLCASSMLTGNYGYTFGSGTRLTVV.

V gene TRBV7-2 combines with J gene TRBJ2-1; 10 positions match TRBD2. CDR1 is SGHTA, CDR2 FQGNSA, per germline. The CDR3 has 19 residues. V trimming: 2 bases; J trimming: 0 bases; junction bases outside the gene matches: 10. CDR3: CASSLNLAGASFSYNEQFF. In DNA form, the CDR3 reads TGTGCCAGCAGCTTAAACCTAGCGGGAGCCTCCTTCTCCTACAATGAGCAGTTCTTC. Drawing the rest from reference TRBV7-2 and TRBJ2-1, the complete variable domain is GAGVSQSPSNKVTEKGKDVELRCDPISGHTALYWYRQSLGQGLEFLIYFQGNSAPDKSGLPSDRFSAERTGGSVSTLTIQRTQQEDSAVYLCASSLNLAGASFSYNEQFFGPGTRLTVL.

The rearrangement joins TRBV11-1 to TRBJ2-5, with 9 bases identical to TRBD2. V was clipped by 6 bases and J by 2 bases; unmatched bases: 7. Germline CDR1 is SGHAT and CDR2 is FQDESV (reference sequence). This CDR3 has 15 residues. CDR3 nucleotide sequence: TGTGCCAGCAGGGGACGACTAGCGGCACAAGAGACCCAGTACTTC. Residues: CASRGRLAAQETQYF.